These T cell receptor beta chains were read from a single sample in a study of blood T cell repertoires in COVID-19. Only in-frame clones appear in the TCRdb table, and some are missing; sequencing was by immunoSEQ multiplex PCR. The sample consists of some 120,000 clones, more than 90% of them appearing once. The sequencing input was peripheral blood. Every receptor here comes from a man in his fifties or sixties with COVID-19, enrolled during active disease. Both conserved end residues are part of each CDR3.

j_call	v_call	cdr3_aa
TRBJ1-1	TRBV19	CASSAFVRSAEAFF
TRBJ1-6	TRBV2	CASRMARESPLHF
TRBJ2-7	TRBV24-1	CATRGPQYF
TRBJ2-1	TRBV13	CASSLRFSGRYNEQFF
TRBJ1-1	TRBV15	CATRTGVMNTEAFF
TRBJ1-4	TRBV9	CASSASGTVGEKLFF
TRBJ2-1	TRBV14	CASSQDSYNEQFF
TRBJ2-3	TRBV27	CASSFEGAADTQYF
NA	TRBV11-2	CASSLWWDRDHEQYF
TRBJ1-5	TRBV15	CATSRDRVRRAYQPQHF
TRBJ2-3	TRBV4-3	CASSPGLAFTDTQYF
TRBJ1-5	TRBV11-2	CASSLGQGSGPQHF
TRBJ2-3	TRBV19	CASTQLPGQGADTQYF
TRBJ2-3	TRBV10-1	CASSESYTDTQYF
TRBJ2-3	TRBV10-3	CAISALRGSTDTQYF
TRBJ2-3	TRBV19	CASSDGETSYTDTQYF
TRBJ1-3	TRBV6-5	CASSYGSLSGNTIYF
TRBJ2-1	TRBV5-1	CASSLGRGNEQFF
TRBJ1-2	TRBV29-1	CSVSTGSDDGYTF
TRBJ2-5	TRBV10-1	CASSEGLQETQYF
TRBJ2-1	TRBV9	CASSKGDGGYNEQFF
TRBJ2-3	TRBV2	CASRGSGRSDTQYF
TRBJ2-7	TRBV3-1/TRBV3-2	CASREGQGASYEQYF
TRBJ2-5	TRBV7-2	CASSFTSGRWETQYF
TRBJ2-1	TRBV3-1/TRBV3-2	CASSQPTSGAYNEQFF